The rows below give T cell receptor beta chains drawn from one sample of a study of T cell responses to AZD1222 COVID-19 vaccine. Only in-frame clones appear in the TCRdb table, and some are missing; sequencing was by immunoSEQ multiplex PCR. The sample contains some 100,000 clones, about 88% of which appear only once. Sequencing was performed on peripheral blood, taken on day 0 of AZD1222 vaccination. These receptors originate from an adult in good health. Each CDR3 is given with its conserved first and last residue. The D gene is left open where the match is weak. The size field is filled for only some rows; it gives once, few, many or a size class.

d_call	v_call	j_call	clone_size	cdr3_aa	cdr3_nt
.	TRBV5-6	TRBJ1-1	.	CASSLQRGMNTEAFF	TGTGCCAGCAGTCTACAAAGAGGGATGAACACTGAAGCTTTCTTT
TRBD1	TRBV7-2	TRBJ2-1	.	CASSWDREGKRNEQFF	TGTGCCAGCAGCTGGGACAGGGAGGGAAAGAGAAATGAGCAGTTCTTC
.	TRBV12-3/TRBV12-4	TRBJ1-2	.	CASSRTGRSGYTF	TGTGCCAGCAGCCGCACAGGGCGCAGCGGCTACACCTTC
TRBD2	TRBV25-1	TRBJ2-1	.	CASTQLAGAYNEQFF	TGTGCCAGCACACAACTAGCGGGAGCTTACAATGAGCAGTTCTTC
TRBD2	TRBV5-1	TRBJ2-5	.	CASSLIAGRVETQYF	TGCGCCAGCAGCTTAATAGCGGGGCGGGTAGAGACCCAGTACTTC
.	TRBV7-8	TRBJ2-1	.	CASRIDSYNEQFF	TGTGCCAGCAGAATTGACTCCTACAATGAGCAGTTCTTC
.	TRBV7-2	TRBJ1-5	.	CASSLVGRYSNQPQHF	TGTGCCAGCAGCTTAGTTGGACGGTATAGCAATCAGCCCCAGCATTTT
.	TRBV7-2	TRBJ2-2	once	CASSLTGAGELFF	TGTGCCAGCAGCCTGACAGGCGCCGGGGAGCTGTTTTTT
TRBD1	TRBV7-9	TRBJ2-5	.	CAGGTGVYQETQYF	TGTGCCGGGGGGACAGGCGTGTATCAAGAGACCCAGTACTTC
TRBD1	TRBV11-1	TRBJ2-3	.	CASSPGTGFVSDTQYF	TGTGCCAGCAGCCCCGGGACAGGGTTTGTTTCAGATACGCAGTATTTT
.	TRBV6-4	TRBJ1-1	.	CASSASENTEAFF	TGTGCCAGCAGTGCCTCAGAGAACACTGAAGCTTTCTTT
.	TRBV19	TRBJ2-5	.	CASSPEGLETQYF	TGTGCCAGTAGTCCCGAGGGGTTAGAGACCCAGTACTTC
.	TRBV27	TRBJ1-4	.	CASRGMGEGEKLFF	TGTGCCAGCAGGGGGATGGGGGAAGGTGAAAAACTGTTTTTT
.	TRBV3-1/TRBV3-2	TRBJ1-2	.	CASSQDVHDYGYTF	TGTGCCAGCAGCCAAGATGTTCACGACTATGGCTACACCTTC
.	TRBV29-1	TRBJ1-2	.	CSVPRKGSPYGYTF	TGCAGCGTCCCAAGAAAGGGGTCCCCCTATGGCTACACCTTC
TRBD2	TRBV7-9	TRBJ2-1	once	CASSLEREPVQNEQFF	TGTGCCAGCAGCCTCGAGCGGGAGCCGGTTCAAAATGAGCAGTTCTTC
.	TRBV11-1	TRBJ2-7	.	CASSLGAGEQYF	TGTGCCAGCAGCTTAGGGGCGGGGGAGCAGTACTTC
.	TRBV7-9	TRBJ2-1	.	CASSLGSSYNEQFF	TGTGCCAGCAGCTTAGGCAGCTCCTACAATGAGCAGTTCTTC
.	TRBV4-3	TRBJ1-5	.	CASSQDVRGEQPQHF	TGCGCCAGCAGCCAAGATGTGAGAGGGGAACAGCCCCAGCATTTT
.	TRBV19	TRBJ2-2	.	CASSLGRGINTGELFF	TGTGCCAGTAGTCTCGGCAGGGGTATCAACACCGGGGAGCTGTTTTTT
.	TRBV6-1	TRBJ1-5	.	CASSEGLGNSKPQHF	TGTGCCAGCAGTGAAGGTCTCGGGAATAGCAAGCCCCAGCATTTT
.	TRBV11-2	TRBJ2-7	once	CASSSSRAYEQYF	TGTGCCAGCAGCTCGTCGCGGGCCTACGAGCAGTACTTC
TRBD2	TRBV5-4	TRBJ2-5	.	CASSSRAGGGETQYF	TGTGCCAGCAGCTCGAGAGCGGGGGGTGGAGAGACCCAGTACTTC
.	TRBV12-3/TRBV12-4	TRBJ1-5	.	CASSLSPQPQHF	TGTGCCAGCAGTTTAAGTCCTCAGCCCCAGCATTTT
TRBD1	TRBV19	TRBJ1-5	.	CASRIFGGQGARQPQHF	TGTGCCAGCCGGATCTTTGGGGGACAGGGGGCAAGGCAGCCCCAGCATTTT
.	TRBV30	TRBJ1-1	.	CAWNTRGPRGTEAFF	TGTGCCTGGAATACGAGGGGTCCGCGGGGCACTGAAGCTTTCTTT
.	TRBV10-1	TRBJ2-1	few	CASRDIVYNEQFF	TGCGCCAGCCGGGACATTGTATACAATGAGCAGTTCTTC
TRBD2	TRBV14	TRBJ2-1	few	CASSQRAGGSYNEQFF	TGTGCCAGCAGCCAAAGAGCGGGGGGCTCCTACAATGAGCAGTTCTTC
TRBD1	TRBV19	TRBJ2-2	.	CASSRGQGIRTGELFF	TGTGCCAGTAGTAGGGGACAGGGGATAAGAACCGGGGAGCTGTTTTTT
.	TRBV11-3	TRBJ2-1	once	CASSPWGRDNEQFF	TGTGCCAGCAGCCCCTGGGGTCGGGACAATGAGCAGTTCTTC
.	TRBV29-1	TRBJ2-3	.	CSVGTAQADTQYF	TGCAGCGTTGGGACCGCTCAAGCGGATACGCAGTATTTT
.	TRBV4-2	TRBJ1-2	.	CASSQDHSSGYGYTF	TGTGCCAGCAGCCAAGATCACAGCTCGGGCTATGGCTACACCTTC
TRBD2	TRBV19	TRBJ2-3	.	CASSQGLGIAGSTDTQYF	TGTGCCAGTAGTCAGGGCCTGGGGATAGCGGGGAGCACAGATACGCAGTATTTT
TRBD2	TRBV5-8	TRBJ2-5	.	CASSYPSGQETQYF	TGTGCCAGCAGCTATCCTAGCGGGCAAGAGACCCAGTACTTC
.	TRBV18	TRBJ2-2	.	CASSRDRQTGELFF	TGTGCCAGCTCTAGAGACAGGCAAACCGGGGAGCTGTTTTTT
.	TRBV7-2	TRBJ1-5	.	CASSWDPSGRPQHF	TGTGCCAGCAGCTGGGACCCCTCGGGTCGGCCCCAGCATTTT
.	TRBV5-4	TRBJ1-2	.	CASSWGDPLLGYTF	TGTGCCAGCAGCTGGGGGGATCCACTATTGGGCTACACCTTC
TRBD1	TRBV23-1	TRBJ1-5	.	CASSRTDRTYSNQPQHF	TGCGCCAGCAGTCGAACGGACAGGACTTATAGCAATCAGCCCCAGCATTTT
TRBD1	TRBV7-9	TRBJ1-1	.	CASSLVGQGGEAFF	TGTGCCAGCAGCTTAGTTGGACAGGGAGGTGAAGCTTTCTTT
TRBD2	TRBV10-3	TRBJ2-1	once	CAISDVKGLAVEQFF	TGTGCCATCAGTGACGTTAAGGGACTAGCGGTTGAGCAGTTCTTC
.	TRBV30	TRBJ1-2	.	CAWSAGEGGYTF	TGTGCCTGGAGTGCAGGGGAAGGTGGCTACACCTTC
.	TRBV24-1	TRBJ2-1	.	CATSDLRVGNEQFF	TGTGCCACCAGTGATCTCCGGGTTGGCAATGAGCAGTTCTTC
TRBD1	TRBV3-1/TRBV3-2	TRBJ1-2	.	CASSPRGVRQGRNGYTF	TGTGCCAGCAGCCCGCGGGGAGTTCGACAGGGAAGAAATGGCTACACCTTC
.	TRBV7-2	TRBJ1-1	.	CASSLAEGSFF	TGTGCCAGCAGCTTAGCGGAGGGATCTTTCTTT
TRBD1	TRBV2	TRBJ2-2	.	CASSLRTGSTGELFF	TGTGCCAGCAGTTTACGGACAGGGAGCACCGGGGAGCTGTTTTTT
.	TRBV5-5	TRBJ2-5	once	CASSLAHIQETQYF	TGTGCCAGCAGCTTGGCTCACATCCAAGAGACCCAGTACTTC
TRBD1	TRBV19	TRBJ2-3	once	CASRDRGTDTQYF	TGTGCCAGTAGGGACAGGGGCACAGATACGCAGTATTTT
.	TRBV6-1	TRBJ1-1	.	CASSEGQLTEAFF	TGTGCCAGCAGTGAAGGACAGCTAACTGAAGCTTTCTTT
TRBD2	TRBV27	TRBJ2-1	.	CASSFVPGLVGNEQFF	TGTGCCAGCAGTTTCGTTCCCGGACTAGTCGGCAATGAGCAGTTCTTC